This T cell receptor beta chain was captured in a study of OX40 agonist ivuxolimab in advanced cancers. At the level of the whole study: Ivuxolimab was a fully human IgG2 agonistic monoclonal antibody targeting the costimulatory receptor OX40 (CD134). Intravenous ivuxolimab was administered to patients every 2 weeks at six dose levels: 0.01, 0.1, 0.3, 1.5, 3 and 10 mg/kg. The paper describes the monotherapy dose-escalation part (N ≈ 49 patients) of the phase I trial of ivuxolimab. Of the approximately 50 dose-escalation patients, hepatocellular carcinoma was present in roughly 19, melanoma in approximately 15, renal cell carcinoma in 9 and head and neck cancer in 9. The point of sequencing TCRbeta in the periphery was to test whether ivuxolimab changed TCR sequence diversity and drove clonal T-cell expansion. Partial responses occurred in three dose-escalation patients, of whom one had hepatocellular carcinoma and two had cutaneous melanoma. Prior anti-PD-1, anti-PD-L1 or anti-CTLA-4 therapy was permitted, and checkpoint inhibitors had been received by roughly 42% of dose-escalation patients. In the dose-escalation cohort, 70% to 90% of patients were male, and the mean age was 60 years with a range of about 20 to 80.

Looking up the germline V gene yields CDR1 SGHAT and CDR2 FQNNGV. V is shortened by 5 bases, J by 8 bases, and the region joining them spans 7 bases. Its CDR3 holds 11 amino acids, cysteine through phenylalanine. Only the CDR3 DNA is retained, 33 bases long and in frame from the first base. Genomic DNA was isolated from the sorted cells so that the TCRbeta CDR3 region could be sequenced. The immunoSEQ Assay was used to sequence the TCRbeta CDR3 regions. In TCRdb, the immuneACCESS table is reduced to in-frame sequences with V and J assigned. These tables do not hold every clone; where another copy was compared, an unresolved V gene accounts for under half, and the others remain unexplained. Counted in this sample were some 79,000 clones; 92% of them appeared once. Around 0.4% of the sample is held by the ten biggest clonotypes. The trial excluded patients who had a history of autoimmune disease or who were on systemic immunosuppression. Peripheral blood for TCR sequencing was drawn from every dose cohort at baseline, at cycle 4 day 1 and at cycle 7 day 1. The samples were taken from a phase I, first-in-human, multicenter, open-label dose-escalation trial of ivuxolimab. The trial enrolled adults with locally advanced or metastatic head and neck squamous cell, hepatocellular, melanoma or renal cell carcinoma. CD4+ and CD8+ T cells were sorted separately from peripheral blood before TCR sequencing.

Findings and caveats that apply to the study as a whole: Antigen specificity was not determined for the clonally expanded peripheral T cells. Low levels of normalized T-cell clonal expansion were also seen in some nonresponding patients. At doses of 0.1 to 3.0 mg/kg, clonal expansion of both CD4+ and CD8+ T cells in blood was seen between baseline and week 6. In partial responders in the 0.1-3.0 mg/kg groups, normalized peripheral clonal expansion was found to be among the lowest, especially among CD8+ T cells. After ivuxolimab, CD8+ T cells had more expanded clones than CD4+ T cells on average.

As for this clone: This receptor's antigen is unknown. There are no base qualities to consult, and no much larger clone falls within one base.

The rearranged chain carries TRBV11-2 and TRBJ2-4; no D gene is confidently identified. The receptor was derived from an adult with an advanced solid tumor such as melanoma, head and neck, liver or kidney cancer. The material sequenced was CD4+ or CD8+ T cells sorted from blood, taken in a trial of the OX40 agonist ivuxolimab. The DNA sequence is given as TGTGCCAGCAGCGATAATGACATTCAGTACTTC. It codes for CASSDNDIQYF.